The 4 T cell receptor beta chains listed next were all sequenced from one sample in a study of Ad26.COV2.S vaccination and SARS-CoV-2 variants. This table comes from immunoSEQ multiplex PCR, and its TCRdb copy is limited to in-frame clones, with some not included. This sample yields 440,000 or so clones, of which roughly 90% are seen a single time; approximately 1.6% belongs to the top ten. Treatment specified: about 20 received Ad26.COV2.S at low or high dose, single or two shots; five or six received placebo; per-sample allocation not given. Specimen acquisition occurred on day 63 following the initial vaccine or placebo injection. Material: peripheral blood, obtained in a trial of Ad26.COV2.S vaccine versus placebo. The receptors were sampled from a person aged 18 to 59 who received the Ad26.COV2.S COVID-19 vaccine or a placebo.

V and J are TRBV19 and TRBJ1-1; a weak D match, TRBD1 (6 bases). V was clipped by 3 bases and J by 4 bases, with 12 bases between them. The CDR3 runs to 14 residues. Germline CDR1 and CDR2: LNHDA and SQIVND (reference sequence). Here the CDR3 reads CASSIGGFGTEAFF. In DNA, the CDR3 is TGTGCCAGTAGTATTGGGGGCTTCGGCACTGAAGCTTTCTTT.

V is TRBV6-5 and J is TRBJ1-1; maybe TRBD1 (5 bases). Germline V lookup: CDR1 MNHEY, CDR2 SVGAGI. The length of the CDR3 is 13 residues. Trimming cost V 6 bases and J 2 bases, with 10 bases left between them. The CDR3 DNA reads TGTGCCAGCAGGCTACAGGTTAACACTGAAGCTTTCTTT. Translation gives CASRLQVNTEAFF.

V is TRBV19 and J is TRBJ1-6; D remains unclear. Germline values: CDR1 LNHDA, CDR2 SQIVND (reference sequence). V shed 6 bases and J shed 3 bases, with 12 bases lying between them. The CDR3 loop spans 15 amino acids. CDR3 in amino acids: CASSPAANYNSPLHF. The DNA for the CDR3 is TGTGCCAGTAGCCCTGCGGCTAACTATAATTCACCCCTCCACTTT.

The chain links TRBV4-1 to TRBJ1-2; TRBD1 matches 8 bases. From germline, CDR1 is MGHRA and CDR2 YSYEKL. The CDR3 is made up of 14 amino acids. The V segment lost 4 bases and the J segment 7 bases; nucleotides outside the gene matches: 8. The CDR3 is CASSLQTGEFGYTF. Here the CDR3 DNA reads TGCGCCAGCAGCCTCCAGACAGGGGAATTTGGCTACACCTTC.